A single sample gave rise to the 28 T cell receptor beta chains below, sequenced in a study of identifying expanded T cells in peripheral blood. The table came from immunoSEQ multiplex PCR; TCRdb's copy has only in-frame clones and leaves some out. The sample holds around 99,000 clones, about 88% seen once. The sample was blood. Every receptor here comes from a person between 18 and 75 years old in good health.

The gene calls are TRBV2 and TRBJ1-2; weak D call: TRBD1 (5 bases). In germline, CDR1 is SNHLY, CDR2 FYNNEI. The CDR3 runs to 13 residues. Trimming stripped 1 base from V and 6 bases from J, with 9 bases between. Here the CDR3 DNA reads TGTGCCAGCAGTGAAGGTCGACAGAATGGCTACACCTTC. Protein product: CASSEGRQNGYTF.

This chain joins TRBV4-3 and TRBJ2-7; no reliable D call. Trimming pared 0 bases from V and 2 bases from J, leaving 11 bases between. The germline V gene has CDR1 LGHNA and CDR2 YSLEER. The CDR3 has 15 residues. The CDR3: CASSQDATDTYEQYF. Here the CDR3 DNA reads TGCGCCAGCAGCCAAGACGCCACAGATACCTACGAGCAGTACTTC.

The chain couples TRBV2 to TRBJ1-5; possibly TRBD1 for D (6 bases). The CDR3 covers 13 residues. The germline V and J ends were trimmed by 5 bases and 4 bases, with 9 bases remaining between them. CDR1 and CDR2 from the germline V gene are SNHLY and FYNNEI. The CDR3 loop is CASSYTGNQPQHF. The CDR3, as DNA: TGTGCCAGCAGTTACACAGGGAATCAGCCCCAGCATTTT.

The CDR3 spells CASNDGSSLAKNIQYF. In nucleotides, the CDR3 is TGTGCCAGTAATGATGGGTCCTCATTAGCCAAAAACATTCAGTACTTC. The chain employs TRBV19 and TRBJ2-4; D not certain. The CDR3 is 16 residues long. Trimming stripped 7 bases from V and 0 bases from J, with 16 bases between. CDR1 and CDR2 (germline): LNHDA, SQIVND (reference sequence).

V usage is TRBV6-5 and J usage is TRBJ1-4; TRBD1 is a possible D gene (6 bases). Between the trimmed V and J ends, which lost 2 bases and 5 bases, there was a span of 9 bases. Germline CDR1 and CDR2: MNHEY and SVGAGI. The CDR3 extends over 14 amino acids. The DNA of the CDR3 is TGTGCCAGCAGTTACCTAGGACAGAATGAAAAACTGTTTTTT. It encodes CASSYLGQNEKLFF.

The genes are TRBV28 and TRBJ1-1; 7 bases map to TRBD1. J lost 10 bases, V lost 6 bases, and 8 bases had no gene match. The germline V gene encodes CDR1 MDHEN and CDR2 SYDVKM. The CDR3 length is 12 residues. CDR3 in amino acids: CASRRQGAAAFF. The CDR3 nucleotides are TGTGCCAGCAGACGACAGGGAGCCGCAGCTTTCTTT.

The chain carries TRBV7-3 and TRBJ2-2; D unclear. V lost 10 bases and J lost 1, with 10 bases in between. Germline V gene sequence: CDR1 SGHTA, CDR2 FQGTGA. There are 13 residues in the CDR3. In nucleotides, the CDR3 is TGTGCCACCAGTCGCGGGAACACCGGGGAGCTGTTTTTT. It yields the protein CATSRGNTGELFF. The variable domain in full, completed from reference TRBV7-3 and TRBJ2-2, reads GAGVSQTPSNKVTEKGKYVELRCDPISGHTALYWYRQSLGQGPEFLIYFQGTGAADDSGLPNDRFFAVRPEGSVSTLKIQRTERGDSAVYLCATSRGNTGELFFGEGSRLTVL.

This clone was counted a few times. The rearrangement uses TRBV4-2 and TRBJ1-1, with D unclear. The CDR3 is made up of 13 amino acids. V lost 0 bases to trimming and J lost 5 bases, with 7 bases between them. Germline V gives CDR1 LGHNA, CDR2 YNFKEQ. CDR3 DNA sequence: TGTGCCAGCAGCCAAGATTTGGAGACTGAAGCTTTCTTT. Translated, it gives CASSQDLETEAFF.

This CDR3 is CASSVGDPGKGKLFF. The CDR3 bases are TGTGCCAGCAGCGTTGGGGACCCAGGAAAAGGAAAACTGTTTTTT. This chain links TRBV9 with TRBJ1-4; D is perhaps TRBD1 (5 bases). This CDR3 region has 15 residues. CDR1 is SGDLS, CDR2 YYNGEE, per germline. Between the trimmed V and J ends, which lost 2 bases and 10 bases, there was a span of 18 bases.

This clone was picked up a small number of times. The CDR3 region is CASSQSRDLPYEQYF. In DNA, the CDR3 is TGCGCCAGCAGCCAAAGCCGGGACTTACCCTACGAGCAGTACTTC. The chain has TRBV4-1 and TRBJ2-7, with a possible D match to TRBD2 (6 bases). There are 15 residues in the CDR3. Trimming shortened V by 2 bases and J by 2 bases, and 13 bases separated the two germline ends. In germline, CDR1 is MGHRA, CDR2 YSYEKL.

This chain joins TRBV2 and TRBJ2-2; D remains unclear. Germline V gene data show CDR1 as SNHLY and CDR2 as FYNNEI. The CDR3 contains 13 residues. V was trimmed by 3 bases and J by 6 bases, leaving 8 bases between them. The CDR3 DNA reads TGTGCCAGCAGTGATGCGGAATCCGGGGAGCTGTTTTTT. This sequence encodes CASSDAESGELFF.

The CDR3 DNA follows: TGTGCCAGCATTAACCCGAACACCGGGGAGCTGTTTTTT. The encoded protein is CASINPNTGELFF. The rearrangement joins TRBV6-1 to TRBJ2-2; D gene unclear. The CDR3 sequence is 13 residues long. The ends were cut back, 7 bases at V and 0 bases at J, with 6 bases in the middle. Germline-derived CDR1 and CDR2 are MNHNS and SASEGT.

The J gene is TRBJ2-7, the V gene TRBV19; 7 bases fit TRBD2. In germline, CDR1 is LNHDA, CDR2 SQIVND (reference sequence). The trim removed 3 bases at V and 2 bases at J, leaving 4 bases unmatched. The CDR3 totals 14 residues. The CDR3 here is CASSMASGPYEQYF. The CDR3 DNA reads TGTGCCAGTAGTATGGCTAGCGGTCCCTACGAGCAGTACTTC.

The genes are TRBV9 and TRBJ2-1; no firm D call. The germline gives CDR1 SGDLS, CDR2 YYNGEE. V lost 1 base and J 9 bases, leaving 14 bases between the germline ends. The length of the CDR3 is 14 residues. The CDR3 region has the DNA TGTGCCAGCAGCGTATCATCGGCTTCGGTTGAGCAGTTCTTC. Its translation: CASSVSSASVEQFF.

The V and J genes are TRBV2 and TRBJ2-5; D unresolved. The length of the CDR3 is 14 residues. Trimming stripped 5 bases from V and 1 base from J, with 11 bases between. Germline assignment: CDR1 SNHLY and CDR2 FYNNEI. The CDR3 reads CASSRASVQETQYF. The CDR3 DNA reads as TGTGCCAGCAGTCGGGCTTCCGTCCAAGAGACCCAGTACTTC.

The rearrangement links TRBV11-2 to TRBJ2-1; 8 bases are shared with TRBD2. Trimming at V came to 5 bases and at J to 5 bases, leaving 20 bases not matched to a gene. This CDR3 spans 19 amino acids. The V gene's germline CDR1 is SGHAT and CDR2 FQNNGV. The CDR3 DNA is TGTGCCAGCAGCACAAGGGCTAGCGGGTACACCACCATCCACAATGAGCAGTTCTTC. Its translation is CASSTRASGYTTIHNEQFF.

V gene TRBV10-2 combines with J gene TRBJ1-2; TRBD1 matches 10 bases. Trimming removed 6 bases from V and 3 bases from J; junction bases left unmatched: 10. This CDR3 spans 16 amino acids. CDR1 and CDR2 (germline): WSHSY, SAAADI. CDR3 protein: CASRIRPGTGDYGYTF. CDR3 sequence (DNA): TGCGCCAGCAGAATAAGGCCCGGGACAGGGGACTATGGCTACACCTTC.

This chain uses TRBV7-2 with TRBJ2-5; 7 positions agree with TRBD1. After removal of 4 bases from V and 2 bases from J, the junction contained 10 bases not matched to a gene. Germline CDR1 is SGHTA and CDR2 is FQGNSA. The CDR3 consists of 16 residues. CDR3 DNA sequence: TGTGCCAGCAGCTCGACCACAGGGGCAGCACAAGAGACCCAGTACTTC. Amino acid sequence: CASSSTTGAAQETQYF. Full variable domain (rest looked up from reference TRBV7-2 and TRBJ2-5): GAGVSQSPSNKVTEKGKDVELRCDPISGHTALYWYRQSLGQGLEFLIYFQGNSAPDKSGLPSDRFSAERTGGSVSTLTIQRTQQEDSAVYLCASSSTTGAAQETQYFGPGTRLLVL.

The V and J genes are TRBV15 and TRBJ1-2; TRBD1 aligns across 10 bases. The V segment lost 0 bases and the J segment 7 bases; nucleotides outside the gene matches: 2. CDR1 and CDR2 (germline): LNHNV, YYDKDF (reference sequence). The CDR3 length is 14 residues. The CDR3 is CATSRDDRGPGYTF. Written as DNA, the CDR3 is TGTGCCACCAGCAGAGACGACAGGGGGCCTGGCTACACCTTC.

The chain is built from TRBV9 and TRBJ1-4; a weak D match, TRBD1 (6 bases). CDR1 is SGDLS and CDR2 is YYNGEE in the germline V gene. This CDR3 has 15 residues. V lost 1 base, J lost 2 bases, and 9 bases lay in between. This chain's CDR3 is CASSVWGRTNEKLFF. CDR3 DNA sequence: TGTGCCAGCAGCGTATGGGGGCGGACTAATGAAAAACTGTTTTTT.

V usage is TRBV19 and J usage is TRBJ1-5; D is uncertain. V was trimmed by 3 bases and J by 9 bases, leaving 12 bases between them. This CDR3 has 13 residues. The germline CDR1 and CDR2 sequences are LNHDA and SQIVND (reference sequence). The CDR3 loop is CASSMLQDRPQHF. The CDR3, as DNA: TGTGCCAGTAGTATGTTACAAGATCGGCCCCAGCATTTT.

In the case of this clone: Other DNA sequences within the sample encode an identical CDR3. The V call is TRBV5-4, the J call TRBJ2-7, with TRBD1 identical over 7 bases. The V and J ends lost 2 bases and 4 bases, in that order; junction bases with no gene match: 0. This CDR3 is built from 12 residues. The germline gives CDR1 SGHNT, CDR2 YYREEE (reference sequence). The CDR3 loop is CASSLQGYEQYF. The CDR3 DNA reads TGTGCCAGCAGCTTACAGGGGTACGAGCAGTACTTC.

The chain joins TRBV2 to TRBJ2-1; D uncertain. V was trimmed by 8 bases and J by 1 base, leaving 12 bases between them. In germline, CDR1 is SNHLY, CDR2 FYNNEI. This CDR3 has 14 residues. The CDR3 DNA reads as TGTGCCAGCCGTCTTGTCCTATCCTACAATGAGCAGTTCTTC. It translates to CASRLVLSYNEQFF.

J is TRBJ1-1 and V is TRBV5-1, with a tentative D call TRBD1 (5 bases). Germline V gene data show CDR1 as SGHRS and CDR2 as YFSETQ. V was trimmed by 0 bases and J by 4 bases, leaving 22 bases between them. This CDR3 comprises 18 residues. CDR3 amino acids: CASSLAGAQGARSTEAFF. The CDR3 DNA sequence: TGCGCCAGCAGCTTGGCCGGGGCACAAGGGGCCAGGAGCACTGAAGCTTTCTTT.

The rearrangement uses TRBV5-1 and TRBJ2-5; 8 nucleotides match TRBD1. CDR3 size: 17 residues. J lost 9 bases, V lost 2 bases, and 18 bases had no gene match. Germline V gene lookup returns CDR1 SGHRS and CDR2 YFSETQ. CDR3 nucleotide sequence: TGCGCCAGCAGCTTTAGTCCTTCCGGGACAGGCGGTCGGGCCCAGTACTTC. Residues: CASSFSPSGTGGRAQYF.

This sequence joins TRBV7-9 and TRBJ2-5; 14 nucleotides agree with TRBD2. Germline assignment: CDR1 SEHNR and CDR2 FQNEAQ (reference sequence). J lost 4 bases, V lost 5 bases, and 9 bases had no gene match. The CDR3 totals 17 residues. The CDR3 DNA sequence: TGTGCCAGCAGCGGGAGGGGACTAGCGGGGGCCTTAGAGACCCAGTACTTC. Its protein is CASSGRGLAGALETQYF.

This sequence joins TRBV6-6 and TRBJ1-1; 9 nucleotides align to TRBD1. Germline V gene data show CDR1 as MNHNY and CDR2 as SVGAGI (reference sequence). The ends lost 2 bases at V and 5 bases at J; junction bases unmatched: 9. This CDR3 contains 16 residues. CDR3 bases: TGTGCCAGCAGTTACACCGGGACAGGGCGGGAGACTGAAGCTTTCTTT. This translates into CASSYTGTGRETEAFF.

This clone has more than one count but fewer than ten. V gene TRBV19 combines with J gene TRBJ1-2; 9 nucleotides align to TRBD1. The CDR3 covers 16 residues. J lost 1 base, V lost 4 bases, and 7 bases had no gene match. Germline V gene lookup returns CDR1 LNHDA and CDR2 SQIVND (reference sequence). The CDR3 coding sequence is TGTGCCAGTAGTACGGACCACAGGGGGCTTAACTATGGCTACACCTTC. This codes for CASSTDHRGLNYGYTF.